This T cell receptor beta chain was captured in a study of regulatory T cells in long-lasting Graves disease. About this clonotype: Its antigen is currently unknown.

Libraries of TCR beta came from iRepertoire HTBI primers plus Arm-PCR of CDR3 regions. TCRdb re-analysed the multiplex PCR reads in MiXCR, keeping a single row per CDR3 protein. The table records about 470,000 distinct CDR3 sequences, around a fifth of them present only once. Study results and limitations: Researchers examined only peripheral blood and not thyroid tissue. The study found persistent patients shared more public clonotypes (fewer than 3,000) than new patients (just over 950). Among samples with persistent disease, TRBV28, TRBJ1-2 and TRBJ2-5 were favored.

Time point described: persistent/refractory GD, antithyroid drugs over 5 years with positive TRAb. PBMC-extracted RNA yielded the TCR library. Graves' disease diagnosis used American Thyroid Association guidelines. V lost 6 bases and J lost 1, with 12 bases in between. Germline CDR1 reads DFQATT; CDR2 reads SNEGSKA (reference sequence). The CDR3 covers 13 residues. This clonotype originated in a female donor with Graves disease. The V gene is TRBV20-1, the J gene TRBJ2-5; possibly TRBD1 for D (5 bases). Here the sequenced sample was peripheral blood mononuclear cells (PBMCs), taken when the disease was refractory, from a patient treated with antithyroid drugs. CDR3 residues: CSAVTGAQETQYF. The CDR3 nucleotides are TGCAGTGCCGTTACAGGAGCCCAAGAGACCCAGTACTTC.